The 15 T cell receptor beta chains listed next were all sequenced from one sample in a study of tumor-infiltrating lymphocytes in primary liver carcinoma. They got blood RNA out of unsorted whole blood and also pulled out germline DNA. TCR beta cDNA was reverse-transcribed from about 500 ng of total RNA. The reaction used a constant-region primer and ProtoScript II reverse transcriptase. Libraries for TCR beta were built through three nested multiplex PCR rounds, which together made up a slightly modified ARM-PCR procedure. Use of TRBV1-TRBV30 forward primers with a C-beta reverse primer characterized the first two PCR rounds, which lasted about 11 cycles each. From the multiplex PCR reads, TCRdb called clonotypes with MiXCR, one entry per CDR3 protein. The table records 300,000 to 400,000 distinct CDR3 sequences, less than 70% of them present only once. The sequencing input was peripheral blood. The receptors were gathered from a man aged 40-55 years with primary liver carcinoma and hepatitis B virus infection.

Remarks on this clonotype: A single base separates this from a much larger clone, so it may be a read error. V gene TRBV4-2 combines with J gene TRBJ1-1, with D unclear. Germline V CDR1 and CDR2: LGHNA, YNFKEQ. The CDR3 spans 15 residues. The CDR3 DNA sequence: TGCGCCAGCAGCCAAGAGGGTCACGGCGGCACTGGAGCTTTCTTT. It codes for CASSQEGHGGTGAFF.

Of note for this clonotype: A read error may be the cause here, since a much bigger clone is one base away. This rearrangement joins TRBV4-3 to TRBJ2-7; 13 bases are a match to TRBD2. Germline trimming cut 0 bases from V and 4 bases from J; bases unmatched to any gene: 12. The CDR3 spans 19 residues. The germline gives CDR1 LGHNA, CDR2 YSLEER. The CDR3, as DNA: TGCGCCAGCAGCCAAGACCTCCCGACCGGGACTAGCGGGGCGTACGAGCAGTACTTC. Its translation: CASSQDLPTGTSGAYEQYF.

On this clonotype itself: A much larger clonotype is one base distant, so this may be a read error. The V gene is TRBV12-3 or TRBV12-4, the J gene TRBJ2-1, with D hard to call. This CDR3 has 15 amino acids. V was cut by 5 bases and J by 2 bases, with 13 bases left in between. CDR3 protein: CASSKSESPYNEQFF. CDR3 in DNA: TGTGCCAGCAGTAAAAGCGAGAGCCCCTACAATGAGCAGTTCTTC.

The chain carries TRBV11-2 and TRBJ2-5; D is perhaps TRBD2 (5 bases). The CDR3 consists of 17 residues. With 4 bases removed from V and 5 bases from J, the gap between germline ends came to 23 bases. Per the germline V gene, CDR1 is SGHAT and CDR2 is FQNNGV. Written as DNA, the CDR3 is TGTGCCAGCAGCTCAAAGCGGAAGGGCTTTATGGGGGAGACCCAGTACTTC. Residues: CASSSKRKGFMGETQYF.

This clonotype was seen repeatedly, ten times or more. J is TRBJ2-3 and V is TRBV4-2, with D possibly matching TRBD2 (6 bases). The ends were cut back, 4 bases at V and 6 bases at J, with 23 bases in the middle. CDR1 and CDR2 (germline): LGHNA, YNFKEQ. This CDR3 is 17 amino acids long. Here the CDR3 reads CASSPTSSAAGGDTQYF. CDR3 DNA: TGTGCCAGCAGCCCCACCTCATCGGCGGCTGGGGGGGATACGCAGTATTTT.

On this clonotype: A much larger clonotype is one base distant, so this may be a read error. V usage is TRBV6-2 or TRBV6-3 and J usage is TRBJ2-5, with 10 positions matching TRBD2. The CDR3 is 14 amino acids. The germline V gene has CDR1 MNHEY and CDR2 SVGEGT. The chain's CDR3 is CSSSATSGMETQYF. The CDR3 nucleotides read TGTTCCAGCAGTGCTACTAGCGGGATGGAGACCCAGTACTTC.

On this clonotype itself: A much bigger clone sits one base away, suggesting this may be a read error. CDR3 DNA: TGTGCCAACAGCTTGGGTTCAGGCCGGAGGACTGAAGCTTTCTTT. It translates to CANSLGSGRRTEAFF. V and J are TRBV5-6 and TRBJ1-1; D gene unclear. The CDR3 covers 15 residues. Germline V gene lookup returns CDR1 SGHDT and CDR2 YYEEEE.

Notes on this clonotype: The junction differs from germline at one of its ends, possibly a read error. The CDR3 spells CVSSLSQLFLHEQYF. CDR3 nucleotide sequence: TGTGTCAGCAGCTTATCACAGCTCTTCTTGCACGAACAGTACTTC. The rearrangement links TRBV11-2 to TRBJ2-7; unclear D gene. From germline, CDR1 is SGHAT and CDR2 FQNNGV. The CDR3 loop spans 15 amino acids.

With respect to this clonotype: One end of the junction is discordant with germline, which a read error may explain. Written as DNA, the CDR3 is TGTACCAGCAAGTACGGGCGGAACTACAATGAGCAGTTCTTC. Its translation: CTSKYGRNYNEQFF. The genes are TRBV28 and TRBJ2-1; D uncertain. Looked up from germline, CDR1 is MDHEN and CDR2 is SYDVKM. This CDR3 region has 14 residues. The full variable domain, its missing parts supplied by reference TRBV28 and TRBJ2-1, is DVKVTQSSRYLVKRTGEKVFLECVQDMDHENMFWYRQDPGLGLRLIYFSYDVKMKEKGDIPEGYSVSREKKERFSLILESASTNQTSMYLCTSKYGRNYNEQFFGPGTRLTVL.

This chain links TRBV28 with TRBJ2-7; TRBD2 is a possible D gene (5 bases). V was shortened by 9 bases and J by 3 bases, with 12 bases between the two germline ends. The V gene's germline CDR1 is MDHEN and CDR2 SYDVKM. This CDR3 has 12 amino acids. CDR3 sequence: CASKGENYEQYF. CDR3 sequence (DNA): TGTGCCAGTAAGGGAGAGAACTACGAGCAGTACTTC.

The chain combines TRBV6-6 with TRBJ2-1; tentatively, D is TRBD2 (6 bases). CDR1 MNHNY and CDR2 SVGAGI come from the germline V gene (reference sequence). The length of the CDR3 is 12 residues. V shed 5 bases and J shed 9 bases, with 11 bases lying between them. As DNA, the CDR3 is TGTGCCAGCAGTAAACGGGAGTGTGAGCAGTTCTTC. Protein: CASSKRECEQFF.

This clonotype has at least ten counts. The chain employs TRBV29-1 and TRBJ2-7; the match to TRBD1 covers 9 bases. Germline lookup yields CDR1 SQVTM and CDR2 ANQGSEA. This CDR3 spans 13 amino acids. V shed 8 bases, J shed 0 bases, and the junction held 5 bases outside the gene matches. The CDR3 spells CSYGQGSSYEQYF. The CDR3 DNA is TGCAGCTACGGACAGGGGAGCTCCTACGAGCAGTACTTC.

This clonotype was recorded only once. This rearrangement joins TRBV6-6 to TRBJ2-3, with 10 bases lining up with TRBD2. J was trimmed by 3 bases and V by 6 bases; bases with no gene match: 18. The CDR3 has 19 residues. Germline V lookup: CDR1 MNHNY, CDR2 SVGAGI (reference sequence). For the CDR3, the DNA is TGTGCCAGCAGCCTGAGGGGAATGGAGCGGGAGGGCCCGACAGATACGCAGTATTTT. It encodes CASSLRGMEREGPTDTQYF.

This clonotype was observed once. A read error may explain this, as a much larger clone is one base away. V usage is TRBV10-3 and J usage is TRBJ2-3, with 11 bases fitting TRBD2. The CDR3 contains 15 residues. Germline V gene sequence: CDR1 ENHRY, CDR2 SYGVKD. For the CDR3, the DNA is TGTGCCATCAGGGGGACTAGCGGAAGCACAGATACGCAGTGTTTT. It translates to CAIRGTSGSTDTQCF.

A word on this clonotype: Given a much more abundant clone one base away, this may be a read error. The chain combines TRBV12-3 or TRBV12-4 with TRBJ2-7; the D gene is possibly TRBD2 (5 bases). Trimming stripped 4 bases from V and 7 bases from J, with 20 bases between. The CDR3 sequence is 15 residues long. CDR3: CASSSRTSVFIEQYF. In DNA, the CDR3 is TGTGCCAGCAGTTCCCGGACTTCAGTTTTTATTGAGCAGTACTTC.